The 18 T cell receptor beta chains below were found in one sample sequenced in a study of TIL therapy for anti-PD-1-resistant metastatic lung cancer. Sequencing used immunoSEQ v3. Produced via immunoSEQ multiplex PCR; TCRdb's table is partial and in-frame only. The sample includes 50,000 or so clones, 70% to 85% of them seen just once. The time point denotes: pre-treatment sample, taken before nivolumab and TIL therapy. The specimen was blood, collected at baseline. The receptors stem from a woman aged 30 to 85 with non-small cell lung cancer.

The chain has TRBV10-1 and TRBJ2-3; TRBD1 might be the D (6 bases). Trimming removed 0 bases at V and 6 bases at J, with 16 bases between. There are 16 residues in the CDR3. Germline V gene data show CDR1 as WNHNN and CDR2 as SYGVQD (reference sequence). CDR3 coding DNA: TGCGCCAGCAGTGAGTCGAAGGGGGAAAGTGGGGATACGCAGTATTTT. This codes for CASSESKGESGDTQYF.

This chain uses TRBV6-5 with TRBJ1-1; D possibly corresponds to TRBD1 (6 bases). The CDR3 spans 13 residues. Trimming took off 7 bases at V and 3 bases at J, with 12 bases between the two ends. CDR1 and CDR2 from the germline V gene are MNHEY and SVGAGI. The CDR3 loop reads CASKRGGDTEAFF. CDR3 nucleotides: TGTGCCAGCAAGAGGGGGGGTGACACTGAAGCTTTCTTT.

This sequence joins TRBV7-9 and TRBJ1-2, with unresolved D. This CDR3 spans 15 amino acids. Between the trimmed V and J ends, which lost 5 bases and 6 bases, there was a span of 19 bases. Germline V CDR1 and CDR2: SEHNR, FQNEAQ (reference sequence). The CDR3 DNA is TGTGCCAGCAGCCAATCCCCCACGATAATCGATGGCTACACCTTC. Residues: CASSQSPTIIDGYTF.

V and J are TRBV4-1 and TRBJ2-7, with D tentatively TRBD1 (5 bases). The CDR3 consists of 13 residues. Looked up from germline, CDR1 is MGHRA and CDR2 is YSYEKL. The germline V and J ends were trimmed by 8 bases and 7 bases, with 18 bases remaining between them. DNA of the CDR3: TGCGCCAGCTTGCGCAGGGCCCGGCATGAGCAGTACTTC. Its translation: CASLRRARHEQYF.

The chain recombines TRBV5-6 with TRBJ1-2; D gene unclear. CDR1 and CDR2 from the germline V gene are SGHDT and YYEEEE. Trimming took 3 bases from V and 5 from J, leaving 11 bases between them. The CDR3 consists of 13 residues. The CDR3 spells CASSSGRWYGYTF. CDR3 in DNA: TGTGCCAGCAGCTCTGGACGGTGGTATGGCTACACCTTC.

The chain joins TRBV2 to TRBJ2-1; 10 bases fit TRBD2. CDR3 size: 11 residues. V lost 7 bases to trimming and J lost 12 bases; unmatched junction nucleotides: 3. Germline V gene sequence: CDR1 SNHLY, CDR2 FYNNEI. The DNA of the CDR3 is TGTGCCAGCACCCCTAGCGGGGGGCAGTTCTTC. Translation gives CASTPSGGQFF.

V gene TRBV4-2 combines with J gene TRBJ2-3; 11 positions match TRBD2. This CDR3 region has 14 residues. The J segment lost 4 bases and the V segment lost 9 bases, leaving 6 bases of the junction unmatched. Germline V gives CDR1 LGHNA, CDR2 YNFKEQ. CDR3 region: CASSGGAGSDTQYF. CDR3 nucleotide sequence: TGTGCCAGTAGCGGGGGGGCCGGGTCAGATACGCAGTATTTT.

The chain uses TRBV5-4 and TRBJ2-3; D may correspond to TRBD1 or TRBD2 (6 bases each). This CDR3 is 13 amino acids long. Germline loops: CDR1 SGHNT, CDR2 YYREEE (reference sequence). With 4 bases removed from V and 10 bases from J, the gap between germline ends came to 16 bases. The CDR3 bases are TGTGCCAGCAGCCCGAGGGGGGTTTGGGCGCAGTATTTT. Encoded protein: CASSPRGVWAQYF.

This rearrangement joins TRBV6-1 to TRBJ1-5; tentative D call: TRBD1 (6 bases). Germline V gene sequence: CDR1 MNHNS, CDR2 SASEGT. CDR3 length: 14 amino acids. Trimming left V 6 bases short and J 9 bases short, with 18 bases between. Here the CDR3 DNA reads TGTGCCAGCAGCTCGGGGGGGGCGCCAAGGCCCCAGCATTTT. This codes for CASSSGGAPRPQHF.

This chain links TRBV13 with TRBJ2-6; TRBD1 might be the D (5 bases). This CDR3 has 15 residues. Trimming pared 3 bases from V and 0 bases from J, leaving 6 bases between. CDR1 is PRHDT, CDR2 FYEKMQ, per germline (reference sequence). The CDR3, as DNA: TGTGCCAGCAGCTTGGACATCTCTGGGGCCAACGTCCTGACTTTC. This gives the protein CASSLDISGANVLTF.

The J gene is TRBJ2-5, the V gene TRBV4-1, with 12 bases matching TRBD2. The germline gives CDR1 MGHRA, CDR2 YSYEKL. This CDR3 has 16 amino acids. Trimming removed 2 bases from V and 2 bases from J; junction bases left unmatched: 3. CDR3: CASSQTTSGGQETQYF. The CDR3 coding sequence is TGCGCCAGCAGCCAAACAACTAGCGGGGGGCAAGAGACCCAGTACTTC.

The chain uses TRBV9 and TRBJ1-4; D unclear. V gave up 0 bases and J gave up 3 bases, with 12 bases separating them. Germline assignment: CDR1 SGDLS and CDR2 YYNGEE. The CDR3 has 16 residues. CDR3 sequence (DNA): TGTGCCAGCAGCGTAGGGATGGGGAGGGCTAATGAAAAACTGTTTTTT. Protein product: CASSVGMGRANEKLFF.

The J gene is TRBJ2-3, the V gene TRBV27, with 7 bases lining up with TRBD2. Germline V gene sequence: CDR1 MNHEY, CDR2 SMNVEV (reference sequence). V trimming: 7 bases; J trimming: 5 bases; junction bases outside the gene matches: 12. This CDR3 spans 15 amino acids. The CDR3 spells CASTLRAGAGDTQYF. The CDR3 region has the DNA TGTGCCAGCACCCTAAGGGCGGGAGCGGGAGATACGCAGTATTTT.

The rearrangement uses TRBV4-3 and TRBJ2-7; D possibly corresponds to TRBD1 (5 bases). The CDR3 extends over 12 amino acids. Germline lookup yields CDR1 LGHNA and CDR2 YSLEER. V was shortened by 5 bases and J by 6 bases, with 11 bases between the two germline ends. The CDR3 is CASSSRTSEQYF. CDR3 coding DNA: TGCGCCAGCAGCTCTCGGACATCCGAGCAGTACTTC.

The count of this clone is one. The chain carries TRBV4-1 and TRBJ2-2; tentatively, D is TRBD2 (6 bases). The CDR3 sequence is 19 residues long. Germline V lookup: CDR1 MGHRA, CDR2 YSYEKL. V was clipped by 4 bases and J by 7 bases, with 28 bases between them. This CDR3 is CASSRPLKLAPSENGELFF. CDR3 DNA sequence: TGCGCCAGCAGCCGACCGCTTAAACTAGCCCCTTCGGAGAACGGGGAGCTGTTTTTT.

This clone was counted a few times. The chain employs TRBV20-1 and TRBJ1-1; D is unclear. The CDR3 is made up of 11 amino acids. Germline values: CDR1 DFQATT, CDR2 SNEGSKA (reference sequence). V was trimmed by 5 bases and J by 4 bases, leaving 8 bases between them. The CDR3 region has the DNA TGCAGTGCTCATGAGAGCACTGAAGCTTTCTTT. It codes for CSAHESTEAFF.

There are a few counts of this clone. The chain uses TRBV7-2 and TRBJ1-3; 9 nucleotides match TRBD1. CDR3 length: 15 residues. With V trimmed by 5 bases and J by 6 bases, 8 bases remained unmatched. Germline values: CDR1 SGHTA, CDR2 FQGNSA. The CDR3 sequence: CASSPRTGVINTIYF. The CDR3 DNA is TGTGCCAGCAGCCCCAGGACAGGGGTAATAAACACCATATATTTT.

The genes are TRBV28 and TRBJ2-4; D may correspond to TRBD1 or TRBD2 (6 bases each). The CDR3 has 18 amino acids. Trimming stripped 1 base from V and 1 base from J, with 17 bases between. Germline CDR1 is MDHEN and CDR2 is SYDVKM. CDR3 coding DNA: TGTGCCAGCAGTTTATTCCAAGGGGGGTATGGGGCCAAAAACATTCAGTACTTC. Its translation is CASSLFQGGYGAKNIQYF.